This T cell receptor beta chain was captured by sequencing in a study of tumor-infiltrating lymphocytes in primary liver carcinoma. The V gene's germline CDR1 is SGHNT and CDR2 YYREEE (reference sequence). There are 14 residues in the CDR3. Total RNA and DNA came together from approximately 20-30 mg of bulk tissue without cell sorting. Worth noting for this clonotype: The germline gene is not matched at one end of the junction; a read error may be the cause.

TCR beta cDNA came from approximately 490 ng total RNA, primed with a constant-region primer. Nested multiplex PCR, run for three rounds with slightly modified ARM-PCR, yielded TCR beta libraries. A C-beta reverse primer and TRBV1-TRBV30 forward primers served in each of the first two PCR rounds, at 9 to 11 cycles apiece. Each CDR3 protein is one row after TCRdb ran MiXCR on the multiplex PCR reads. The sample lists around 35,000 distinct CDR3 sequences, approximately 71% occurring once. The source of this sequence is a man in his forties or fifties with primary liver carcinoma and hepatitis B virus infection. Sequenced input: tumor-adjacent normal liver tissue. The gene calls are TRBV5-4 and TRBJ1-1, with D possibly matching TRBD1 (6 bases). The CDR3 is CACSLSWGATEAFF. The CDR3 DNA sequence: TGTGCCTGCAGCTTGTCATGGGGGGCTACCGAAGCTTTCTTT.